This is a list of T cell receptor beta chains from one sample in a study of T cell changes during pregnancy in multiple sclerosis. Only in-frame clones appear in the TCRdb table, and some are missing; sequencing was by immunoSEQ multiplex PCR. The table records 100,000 to 150,000 clones, around 93% of them present only once. The material was peripheral blood, obtained before pregnancy. The receptors shown here come from a female donor with multiple sclerosis, enrolled in a pregnancy study. Each CDR3 is given with its conserved first and last residue. The D gene is left open where the match is weak. Expanded clones are given a class, and other clones once, few, many or no size at all.

TRBD1 TRBJ2-7 NA TRBV29-1 TGCAGCGTATGGGACAGCCTATACGAGCAGTACTTC CSVWDSLYEQYF
TRBD1 TRBJ1-6 NA TRBV7-9 TGTGCCAGCAGCTTGGACAGGGGTGGGTCACCCCTCCACTTT CASSLDRGGSPLHF
TRBD1 TRBJ1-1 NA TRBV19 TGTGCCAGTAGTCCTCGGACAGGCCCTTCGAACACTGAAGCTTTCTTT CASSPRTGPSNTEAFF
NA TRBJ2-2 NA TRBV9 TGTGCCAGCAGCGTAGTTTCCAGGGCGATCCCCGGGGAGCTGTTTTTT CASSVVSRAIPGELFF
NA TRBJ2-5 NA TRBV21-1 TGTGCCAGCAGCAAAGAGGGGGGGAGGGGAACGGAGACCCAGTACTTC CASSKEGGRGTETQYF
TRBD1 TRBJ1-2 NA TRBV9 TGTGCCAGCAGCCCACCTCTGGGGGACAGGGTCCGACATGGCTACACCTTC CASSPPLGDRVRHGYTF
TRBD1 TRBJ1-2 NA TRBV6-1 TGTGCCAGCATTCAACGGGACAGGGTTGGCTATGGCTACACCTTC CASIQRDRVGYGYTF
NA TRBJ1-1 NA TRBV4-2 TGTGCCAGCAGCCAAGGTACAGGGACCGGGGACACTGAAGCTTTCTTT CASSQGTGTGDTEAFF
NA TRBJ1-4 NA TRBV2 TGTGCCATCTTGTACAGGGAAGATGAAAAACTGTTTTTT CAILYREDEKLFF
TRBD1 TRBJ1-5 NA TRBV14 TGTGCCAGCAGCCTAACGGACAGGAGAAATCAGCCCCAGCATTTT CASSLTDRRNQPQHF
NA TRBJ2-7 NA TRBV19 TGTGCCAGTAGTACGTCGTCGCGGGAAGAGCAGTACTTC CASSTSSREEQYF
NA TRBJ1-5 NA TRBV28 TGTGCCAGCAGTTTACCGGGGGAAGGGAATCAGCCCCAGCATTTT CASSLPGEGNQPQHF
NA TRBJ1-2 NA TRBV5-1 TGCGCCAGTAGAGCTAACTATGGCTACACCTTC CASRANYGYTF
TRBD1 TRBJ2-1 NA TRBV28 TGTGCCAGCGGAAGCCGGACAGGGGTCAATGAGCAGTTCTTC CASGSRTGVNEQFF
NA TRBJ2-4 once TRBV5-4 TGTGCCAGCAGCTTGTTTGGGCAGGGAGCCAAAAACATTCAGTACTTC CASSLFGQGAKNIQYF
NA TRBJ2-1 NA TRBV11-2 TGTGCCAGCAGCTCGACTCTTTCCTCCTACAATGAGCAGTTCTTC CASSSTLSSYNEQFF
TRBD2 TRBJ2-2 NA TRBV7-3 TGTGCCAGCAGACCTGGTGCTAGCGGGAGCGTAACCGGGGAGCTGTTTTTT CASRPGASGSVTGELFF
NA TRBJ2-2 NA TRBV9 TGTGCCAGCAGCCCCCCAGGGACCGGGGAGCTGTTTTTT CASSPPGTGELFF
TRBD1 TRBJ1-1 NA TRBV5-1 TGCGCCAGCAGCATGACAGGGGGTGACACTGAAGCTTTCTTT CASSMTGGDTEAFF
NA TRBJ1-2 NA TRBV6-1 TGTGCCAGCAGTTCGACAGCTAACTATGGCTACACCTTC CASSSTANYGYTF
NA TRBJ2-7 NA TRBV2 TGTGCCAGCAGTGAGCGAGACTCCTACGAGCAGTACTTC CASSERDSYEQYF
TRBD1 TRBJ2-5 NA TRBV5-1 TGCGCCAGCAGCGTCGGACAGGGGGGACGGCAAGAGACCCAGTACTTC CASSVGQGGRQETQYF
NA TRBJ1-1 NA TRBV5-1 TGCGCCAGCAGCCCCCAACCGACAGCTGAAGCTTTCTTT CASSPQPTAEAFF
TRBD1 TRBJ1-4 NA TRBV5-1 TGCGCCAGCAGCCCCCAGGGGGCGGGAGATGAAAAACTGTTTTTT CASSPQGAGDEKLFF
TRBD1 TRBJ1-1 NA TRBV15 TGTGCCACCAGCGAAGGGACAGGGACGGTCGAAGCTTTCTTT CATSEGTGTVEAFF